The present T cell receptor (beta chain) was sequenced within a study of cytomegalovirus exposure and HLA in healthy donors. This CDR3 contains 18 residues. Germline CDR1 and CDR2: SGHRS and YFSETQ. Trimming cost V 1 base and J 5 bases; bases outside gene matches: 15. The PCR ran on 60 Vbeta and 13 Jbeta primers. Assay used: immunoSEQ multiplex PCR; TCRdb lists only in-frame clones, some missing. The table includes roughly 160,000 clones, roughly 84% detected once. This sequence originates from a boy aged 2-15 years in good health and CMV-seronegative. The material sequenced was PBMCs. The V gene is TRBV5-1, the J gene TRBJ2-1; 7 bases align to TRBD2. CDR3 nucleotide sequence: TGCGCCAGCAGCTTGTCCAGGGCCCCTGGACTAGGGGACAATGAGCAGTTCTTC. This gives the protein CASSLSRAPGLGDNEQFF.